A single sample is the source of the 29 T cell receptor beta chains below, sequenced in a study of cytomegalovirus exposure and HLA in healthy donors. In the PCR, 60 Vbeta and 13 Jbeta primers were used. Data came from immunoSEQ multiplex PCR; TCRdb stores just in-frame clones and leaves some out. There are 130,000 to 150,000 clones in the sample; over 65% occur only once, and less than 3.5% lies in the top ten. Source material: PBMCs. These receptors came from a man aged 35 to 55 in good health and CMV-seropositive.

This clone was found a few times. A much larger clone is a single base away; this may be a read error. This chain connects TRBV9 to TRBJ2-3; 9 bases are a match to TRBD2. The germline V gene encodes CDR1 SGDLS and CDR2 YYNGEE. Trimming removed 3 bases from V and 1 base from J; junction bases left unmatched: 9. The CDR3 has 17 residues. This CDR3 reads CASSGGRGGGGTDTQYF. The CDR3 region has the DNA TGTGCCAGCAGCGGGGGGAGAGGCGGGGGGGGCACAGATACGCAGTATTTT. Based on the CDR3 plus reference TRBV9 and TRBJ2-3, the full variable domain is DSGVTQTPKHLITATGQRVTLRCSPRSGDLSVYWYQQSLDQGLQFLIQYYNGEERAKGNILERFSAQQFPDLHSELNLSSLELGDSALYFCASSGGRGGGGTDTQYFGPGTRLTVL.

The chain recombines TRBV27 with TRBJ2-3; possibly TRBD2 for D (5 bases). This CDR3 region has 14 residues. Germline lookup yields CDR1 MNHEY and CDR2 SMNVEV (reference sequence). Trimming took off 10 bases at V and 0 bases at J, with 14 bases between the two ends. CDR3 coding DNA: TGTGCCACGGTTCGGGGTGGGAGCACAGATACGCAGTATTTT. It translates to CATVRGGSTDTQYF.

This sequence joins TRBV6-6 and TRBJ2-5; the match to TRBD2 covers 7 bases. The ends lost 3 bases at V and 4 bases at J; junction bases unmatched: 8. This CDR3 is 15 amino acids long. The germline CDR1 and CDR2 sequences are MNHNY and SVGAGI (reference sequence). CDR3 in DNA: TGTGCCAGCAGTTATAGGAGGGGCGGGGGAGAGACCCAGTACTTC. This codes for CASSYRRGGGETQYF.

The rearrangement links TRBV30 to TRBJ2-2, with TRBD1 matching 9 bases. Trimming took 3 bases from V and 5 from J; bases not matched to a gene: 7. The CDR3 loop spans 15 amino acids. Germline V gene lookup returns CDR1 GTSNPN and CDR2 SVGIG (reference sequence). DNA of the CDR3: TGTGCCTGGAGAAACAGGGGGCGCGGGACCGGGGAGCTGTTTTTT. Amino acids: CAWRNRGRGTGELFF.

The sample holds a few counts of this clone. The rearrangement links TRBV18 to TRBJ2-1; maybe TRBD2 (6 bases). Trimming cost V 6 bases and J 7 bases, with 19 bases left between them. Per germline, CDR1 KGHSH and CDR2 LQKENI. The CDR3 extends over 15 amino acids. CDR3 in DNA: TGTGCCAGCTCGGAAGCGAATGGGAGGAGGAATGAGCAGTTCTTC. Encoded protein: CASSEANGRRNEQFF.

The gene calls are TRBV6-6 and TRBJ2-7; 11 bases match TRBD1. Germline CDR1 reads MNHNY; CDR2 reads SVGAGI (reference sequence). J gave up 7 bases and V 6 bases, and 11 bases lay outside the gene matches. The CDR3 sequence is 15 residues long. The CDR3 protein is CASRTTGQGAVEQYF. DNA of the CDR3: TGTGCCAGCAGGACTACCGGACAGGGGGCGGTAGAGCAGTACTTC.

This rearrangement joins TRBV19 to TRBJ2-5; 10 bases match TRBD1. CDR1 is LNHDA and CDR2 is SQIVND in the germline V gene (reference sequence). J gave up 5 bases and V 5 bases, and 8 bases lay outside the gene matches. This CDR3 contains 15 residues. CDR3 sequence (DNA): TGTGCCAGTAGTGCCCGGACAGGGGGTGGCGAGACCCAGTACTTC. It is translated as CASSARTGGGETQYF.

The chain employs TRBV30 and TRBJ1-2; the match to TRBD1 covers 7 bases. Germline assignment: CDR1 GTSNPN and CDR2 SVGIG (reference sequence). V gave up 3 bases and J gave up 4 bases; unmatched junction bases: 2. CDR3 length equals 12 residues. The CDR3 protein is CAWSPGGYGYTF. CDR3 nucleotide sequence: TGTGCCTGGAGCCCAGGGGGCTATGGCTACACCTTC.

Regarding this clone: The sample carries other DNA sequences with the same CDR3. This rearrangement joins TRBV19 to TRBJ1-2; no firm D call. CDR3 length: 13 residues. The germline V gene encodes CDR1 LNHDA and CDR2 SQIVND (reference sequence). With 5 bases removed from V and 8 bases from J, the gap between germline ends came to 15 bases. CDR3 amino acids: CASSFTASRGYTF. The DNA for the CDR3 is TGTGCCAGTAGTTTTACCGCGTCGCGCGGCTACACCTTC.

A remark on this clone: The junction does not match germline at one end; this may be a read error. This chain connects TRBV7-9 to TRBJ2-4; the D gene is possibly TRBD1 (6 bases). This CDR3 contains 13 residues. The germline gives CDR1 SEHNR, CDR2 FQNEAQ (reference sequence). CDR3: CSSSSMDRIIQYF. CDR3 DNA: TGTTCCAGCAGCTCAATGGACAGAATTATTCAGTACTTC. Filled out from reference TRBV7-9 and TRBJ2-4, the complete variable domain reads DTGVSQNPRHKITKRGQNVTFRCDPISEHNRLYWYRQTLGQGPEFLTYFQNEAQLEKSRLLSDRFSAERPKGSFSTLEIQRTEQGDSAMYLCSSSSMDRIIQYFGAGTRLSVL.

The chain carries TRBV9 and TRBJ2-1; 10 bases are a match to TRBD2. Germline CDR1 is SGDLS and CDR2 is YYNGEE. The CDR3 runs to 18 residues. J was trimmed by 9 bases and V by 0 bases; bases with no gene match: 15. The CDR3 DNA reads as TGTGCCAGCAGCGTAGATGGAGAACCGGGACTAGCGCCAACTGAGCAGTTCTTC. Encoded protein: CASSVDGEPGLAPTEQFF. Drawing the rest from reference TRBV9 and TRBJ2-1, the complete variable domain is DSGVTQTPKHLITATGQRVTLRCSPRSGDLSVYWYQQSLDQGLQFLIQYYNGEERAKGNILERFSAQQFPDLHSELNLSSLELGDSALYFCASSVDGEPGLAPTEQFFGPGTRLTVL.

This chain links TRBV30 with TRBJ1-2; TRBD1 matches at 11 bases. Per germline, CDR1 GTSNPN and CDR2 SVGIG (reference sequence). V was clipped by 2 bases and J by 1 base; unmatched bases: 6. The CDR3 runs 16 residues. This CDR3 reads CAWSSGTGGFNYGYTF. The CDR3 region has the DNA TGTGCCTGGAGTTCCGGGACAGGGGGATTTAACTATGGCTACACCTTC.

The chain carries TRBV11-2 and TRBJ2-7; the match to TRBD2 covers 8 bases. The germline gives CDR1 SGHAT, CDR2 FQNNGV. CDR3 length: 16 amino acids. The trim removed 1 base at V and 2 bases at J, leaving 7 bases unmatched. CDR3 DNA sequence: TGTGCCAGCAGCTTAGCCGAGACCGGGAGGGCCTACGAGCAGTACTTC. Translating it yields CASSLAETGRAYEQYF.

The DNA for the CDR3 is TGTGCCAGCAGCTTAGCCTGGGGAGTCAACGAGCAGTACTTC. Translated: CASSLAWGVNEQYF. The gene calls are TRBV7-9 and TRBJ2-7; D is possibly TRBD2 (5 bases). CDR1 and CDR2 (germline): SEHNR, FQNEAQ (reference sequence). The V end lost 0 bases, the J end lost 5 bases, and 11 bases lay between the germline ends. This CDR3 region has 14 residues.

This chain links TRBV18 with TRBJ2-2, with D maybe TRBD1 (6 bases). Germline CDR1 KGHSH, CDR2 LQKENI. Trimming took 3 bases from V and 5 from J, leaving 10 bases between them. There are 14 residues in the CDR3. The DNA of the CDR3 is TGTGCCAGCTCACCCCCGGACAGTACCGGGGAGCTGTTTTTT. Translation gives CASSPPDSTGELFF.

The genes are TRBV27 and TRBJ1-1; D might be TRBD1 (6 bases). V lost 4 bases and J lost 5, with 11 bases in between. The CDR3 loop spans 13 amino acids. Germline V lookup: CDR1 MNHEY, CDR2 SMNVEV (reference sequence). CDR3 bases: TGTGCCAGCAGTTCAAAACAGGGAACTGAAGCTTTCTTT. It codes for CASSSKQGTEAFF.

V and J are TRBV2 and TRBJ2-1; tentatively, D is TRBD2 (5 bases). The V gene's germline CDR1 is SNHLY and CDR2 FYNNEI. The V gene lost 5 bases and the J gene lost 9 bases, with 17 bases spanning the gap. The CDR3 runs to 14 residues. The CDR3 sequence: CASSSTSREGEQFF. DNA of the CDR3: TGTGCCAGCAGTTCGACGTCACGGGAAGGTGAGCAGTTCTTC.

This clone appeared once. The chain uses TRBV6-5 and TRBJ1-4; D possibly corresponds to TRBD1 (5 bases). CDR3 size: 13 residues. Germline CDR1 MNHEY, CDR2 SVGAGI. V lost 10 bases and J lost 7, with 16 bases in between. The CDR3 DNA follows: TGTGCCACCCGACTGGGGCAGGGTGAAAAACTGTTTTTT. This sequence encodes CATRLGQGEKLFF.

The J gene is TRBJ1-1, the V gene TRBV6-6, with TRBD1 identical over 8 bases. Trimming cost V 6 bases and J 3 bases; bases outside gene matches: 6. CDR1 and CDR2 from the germline V gene are MNHNY and SVGAGI (reference sequence). The CDR3 sequence is 14 residues long. The CDR3 protein is CASRRTGSDTEAFF. CDR3 coding DNA: TGTGCCAGCAGGAGGACAGGGTCGGACACTGAAGCTTTCTTT.

This clone was picked up one time. V is TRBV18 and J is TRBJ2-7; maybe TRBD1 (5 bases). The V end lost 3 bases, the J end lost 0 bases, and 15 bases lay between the germline ends. Germline-derived CDR1 and CDR2 are KGHSH and LQKENI. The CDR3 totals 16 residues. CDR3 residues: CASSPPDRPSSYEQYF. Here the CDR3 DNA reads TGTGCCAGCTCACCGCCCGACAGACCGAGCTCCTACGAGCAGTACTTC.

V usage is TRBV13 and J usage is TRBJ2-1, with 8 nucleotides matching TRBD2. Looked up from germline, CDR1 is PRHDT and CDR2 is FYEKMQ (reference sequence). CDR3 length: 15 amino acids. J was trimmed by 0 bases and V by 5 bases; bases with no gene match: 3. CDR3 protein: CASSPSGFSYNEQFF. The CDR3 nucleotides are TGTGCCAGCAGCCCTAGCGGGTTCTCCTACAATGAGCAGTTCTTC. Combining the CDR3 with reference TRBV13 and TRBJ2-1 gives the whole variable domain AAGVIQSPRHLIKEKRETATLKCYPIPRHDTVYWYQQGPGQDPQFLISFYEKMQSDKGSIPDRFSAQQFSDYHSELNMSSLELGDSALYFCASSPSGFSYNEQFFGPGTRLTVL.

The V gene is TRBV7-2, the J gene TRBJ2-3; maybe TRBD1 (6 bases). The CDR3 contains 15 residues. Germline CDR1 SGHTA, CDR2 FQGNSA. V lost 2 bases to trimming and J lost 3 bases, with 12 bases between them. The CDR3 reads CASSLNRARTDTQYF. The CDR3 DNA is TGTGCCAGCAGCTTAAACAGGGCCAGGACAGATACGCAGTATTTT.

The rearrangement uses TRBV5-1 and TRBJ1-1; the D is unclear. V gave up 0 bases and J gave up 4 bases, with 7 bases separating them. Germline V gene data show CDR1 as SGHRS and CDR2 as YFSETQ. This CDR3 has 13 residues. The CDR3 spells CASSLVRSTEAFF. CDR3 coding DNA: TGCGCCAGCAGCTTGGTCCGGTCCACTGAAGCTTTCTTT.

The rearrangement joins TRBV20-1 to TRBJ2-4, with D possibly matching TRBD2 (5 bases). CDR1 is DFQATT and CDR2 is SNEGSKA in the germline V gene (reference sequence). There are 11 residues in the CDR3. The CDR3 nucleotides are TGCAGCCTGGAGGTCGGGCACATTCAGTACTTC. It translates to CSLEVGHIQYF.

The V and J genes are TRBV11-3 and TRBJ2-5; D may be TRBD1 (5 bases). Per the germline V gene, CDR1 is SGHNT and CDR2 is YENEEA. The germline V and J ends were trimmed by 2 bases and 0 bases, with 16 bases remaining between them. The CDR3 totals 17 residues. CDR3 sequence reads: CASSLRFRDENQETQYF. In DNA, the CDR3 is TGTGCCAGCAGCTTACGGTTCAGGGATGAGAACCAAGAGACCCAGTACTTC.

This clone was counted a few times. The CDR3 spells CASSPGDRAVAEAFF. Here the CDR3 DNA reads TGTGCCAGCAGCCCCGGGGACAGGGCGGTGGCTGAAGCTTTCTTT. The chain recombines TRBV14 with TRBJ1-1; 9 bases align to TRBD1. From germline, CDR1 is SGHDN and CDR2 FVKESK. Unmatched junction bases numbered 9, after V lost 4 bases and J lost 6 bases. The CDR3 spans 15 residues.

In its sample, this clone was seen a few times. The chain uses TRBV28 and TRBJ1-5; possibly TRBD1 for D (6 bases). Per germline, CDR1 MDHEN and CDR2 SYDVKM. Deletions cut 3 bases from V and 2 bases from J, with 11 bases between. The CDR3 consists of 15 residues. CDR3 nucleotide sequence: TGTGCCAGCAGTTTCAGGGGCGCGGGCAATCAGCCCCAGCATTTT. Protein product: CASSFRGAGNQPQHF.

Regarding this clone: The DNA is left out, because the CDR3 cannot be placed on it with certainty; the CDR3 is given as TCRdb lists it. The J gene is TRBJ2-2, the V gene TRBV5-1; TRBD2, the table's D call, was not compared with the DNA. Germline V CDR1 and CDR2: SGHRS, YFSETQ. The CDR3 length equals 14 residues, ends included. The CDR3 sequence is CASSLDRTPGSCFF.

The chain combines TRBV5-1 with TRBJ1-6; 10 bases map to TRBD1. The CDR3 totals 15 residues. V lost 0 bases, J lost 9 bases, and 3 bases stayed unmatched. The germline V gene encodes CDR1 SGHRS and CDR2 YFSETQ. The CDR3 DNA is TGCGCCAGCAGCTTGGGGACAGGGGGGACTTCACCCCTCCACTTT. This sequence encodes CASSLGTGGTSPLHF.